The 28 T cell receptor beta chains in this list originate from one sample, sequenced in a study of blood T cell repertoires in COVID-19. Assay: immunoSEQ multiplex PCR; the TCRdb copy retains only in-frame clones and omits some. The data show 300,000 to 350,000 clones, around 87% seen once. Input material: peripheral blood. The receptor set was obtained from a woman in her forties or fifties with COVID-19, enrolled during active disease.

V and J are TRBV24-1 and TRBJ1-1; 10 nucleotides agree with TRBD1. CDR1 and CDR2 (germline): KGHDR, SFDVKD. J lost 5 bases, V lost 7 bases, and 9 bases had no gene match. There are 15 residues in the CDR3. The CDR3 region is CATSHDGQGGTEAFF. The CDR3 DNA reads TGTGCCACCAGCCACGACGGACAGGGGGGGACTGAAGCTTTCTTT.

This chain connects TRBV3-1 (or the pseudogene TRBV3-2) to TRBJ2-3; D is unresolved. Per germline, CDR1 LGHDT and CDR2 YNNKEL (reference sequence). This CDR3 has 15 residues. V was shortened by 0 bases and J by 1 base, with 8 bases between the two germline ends. CDR3 coding DNA: TGTGCCAGCAGCCAAGAGACAACGGGCACAGATACGCAGTATTTT. It specifies CASSQETTGTDTQYF.

J is TRBJ2-1 and V is TRBV6-4; 8 bases align to TRBD2. Trimming removed 5 bases from V and 0 bases from J; junction bases left unmatched: 3. The CDR3 is made up of 15 amino acids. Germline CDR1 and CDR2: MRHNA and SNTAGT. Here the CDR3 DNA reads TGTGCCAGCAGTTTAGCGGGAAGCTCCTACAATGAGCAGTTCTTC. This encodes CASSLAGSSYNEQFF.

The V call is TRBV7-2, the J call TRBJ1-2; 7 nucleotides align to TRBD1. V dropped 3 bases and J dropped 1; count of bases not matched to a gene: 5. CDR1 and CDR2 from the germline V gene are SGHTA and FQGNSA. The CDR3 sequence is 15 residues long. In DNA form, the CDR3 reads TGTGCCAGCAGCTTTCAGGGGGGCAATAACTATGGCTACACCTTC. Translated, it gives CASSFQGGNNYGYTF.

In regard to this clone: Other nucleotide sequences in the sample specify the same CDR3. The chain combines TRBV7-9 with TRBJ2-7; TRBD1 matches at 8 bases. CDR1 SEHNR and CDR2 FQNEAQ come from the germline V gene (reference sequence). V trimming: 5 bases; J trimming: 0 bases; junction bases outside the gene matches: 3. The CDR3 extends over 14 amino acids. For the CDR3, the DNA is TGTGCCAGCAGCGCGGGACAGGTCTCCTACGAGCAGTACTTC. It yields the protein CASSAGQVSYEQYF.

This clone was seen only a few times. The chain has TRBV7-8 and TRBJ1-5; tentative D call: TRBD1 (6 bases). Trimming stripped 3 bases from V and 4 bases from J, with 16 bases between. This CDR3 has 16 residues. Germline V lookup: CDR1 SGHVS, CDR2 FQNEAQ. This chain's CDR3 is CASSFGRGRSNQPQHF. Here the CDR3 DNA reads TGTGCCAGCAGCTTTGGCAGGGGAAGGAGTAATCAGCCCCAGCATTTT.

This chain links TRBV3-1 (or the pseudogene TRBV3-2) with TRBJ1-1, with 9 bases identical to TRBD1. Germline CDR1 and CDR2: LGHDT and YNNKEL (reference sequence). V dropped 4 bases and J dropped 3; count of bases not matched to a gene: 6. The CDR3 loop spans 15 amino acids. CDR3 protein: CASSRQGVEYTEAFF. Written as DNA, the CDR3 is TGTGCCAGCAGCCGACAGGGGGTAGAGTACACTGAAGCTTTCTTT.

The chain joins TRBV18 to TRBJ1-5; D not resolved. This CDR3 comprises 16 residues. The germline V gene encodes CDR1 KGHSH and CDR2 LQKENI. Trimming took 3 bases from V and 1 from J, leaving 13 bases between them. This chain's CDR3 is CASSPPGRLSNQPQHF. The CDR3 DNA sequence: TGTGCCAGCTCACCCCCGGGTAGGTTAAGCAATCAGCCCCAGCATTTT.

The chain couples TRBV11-3 to TRBJ1-1; TRBD1 aligns across 7 bases. This CDR3 contains 15 residues. Germline assignment: CDR1 SGHNT and CDR2 YENEEA. V was clipped by 5 bases and J by 2 bases; unmatched bases: 8. CDR3 loop: CASSLIGQDNTEAFF. DNA of the CDR3: TGTGCCAGCAGCCTCATAGGACAGGATAACACTGAAGCTTTCTTT.

V gene TRBV4-1 combines with J gene TRBJ2-1; TRBD2 matches 7 bases. The CDR3 runs to 15 residues. Germline values: CDR1 MGHRA, CDR2 YSYEKL. The junction had 7 bases not matched to a gene; V was cut back by 5 bases and J by 3 bases. CDR3 sequence (DNA): TGCGCCAGCAGCTCGGCGAGCGGGAACTACAATGAGCAGTTCTTC. It codes for CASSSASGNYNEQFF.

The chain has TRBV5-6 and TRBJ1-1; D call uncertain. This CDR3 is built from 14 residues. Trimming pared 0 bases from V and 0 bases from J, leaving 6 bases between. Germline values: CDR1 SGHDT, CDR2 YYEEEE. The CDR3, as DNA: TGTGCCAGCAGCTTGGGCGGGGTGAACACTGAAGCTTTCTTT. It codes for CASSLGGVNTEAFF.

The chain employs TRBV7-2 and TRBJ1-5; D not certain. V was pared by 3 bases and J by 3 bases, with 6 bases between. The CDR3 contains 13 residues. CDR1 and CDR2 (germline): SGHTA, FQGNSA. The CDR3 DNA is TGTGCCAGCAGCTTCTCGGTCAATCAGCCCCAGCATTTT. Residues: CASSFSVNQPQHF.

The count of this clone is one. The genes are TRBV30 and TRBJ1-2, with D tentatively TRBD1 (6 bases). CDR1 is GTSNPN, CDR2 SVGIG, per germline (reference sequence). The CDR3 length is 14 residues. V gave up 7 bases and J gave up 2 bases, with 17 bases separating them. The CDR3, as DNA: TGTGCCTCAACGGGGGGGCTGGGGAACTATGGCTACACCTTC. Translation: CASTGGLGNYGYTF.

V is TRBV6-5 and J is TRBJ1-4; TRBD1 matches 9 bases. V shed 6 bases and J 8 bases; nucleotides not matched to a gene: 10. The CDR3 loop spans 15 amino acids. Germline V CDR1 and CDR2: MNHEY, SVGAGI. The CDR3 DNA is TGTGCCAGCAGAATAGGACAGGGGAGAACCGAAAAACTGTTTTTT. Its protein is CASRIGQGRTEKLFF.

V and J are TRBV5-5 and TRBJ1-5; a possible D gene is TRBD1 (6 bases). Trimming removed 4 bases from V and 4 bases from J, with 12 bases in between. The germline V gene has CDR1 SGHKS and CDR2 YYEKEE (reference sequence). The CDR3 sequence is 14 residues long. CDR3 nucleotides: TGTGCCAGCAGCAGGACAGAGCTTAATCAGCCCCAGCATTTT. This sequence encodes CASSRTELNQPQHF.

The V gene is TRBV4-2, the J gene TRBJ2-5, with 10 bases that match TRBD2. Germline values: CDR1 LGHNA, CDR2 YNFKEQ. The CDR3 covers 14 residues. Trimming at V came to 5 bases and at J to 3 bases, leaving 3 bases not matched to a gene. The CDR3 region has the DNA TGTGCCAGCAGCGCAACTAGCGGGAAAGAGACCCAGTACTTC. Its protein product is CASSATSGKETQYF.

The chain combines TRBV12-5 with TRBJ1-6; D unresolved. V lost 7 bases and J 10 bases, leaving 11 bases between the germline ends. Germline V gene lookup returns CDR1 LGHNT and CDR2 FRNRAP. This CDR3 region has 12 residues. In DNA form, the CDR3 reads TGTGCTAGTGCCCCTGAGGGATCACCCCTCCACTTT. It encodes CASAPEGSPLHF. The entire variable domain, with the rest obtained from reference TRBV12-5 and TRBJ1-6, is as follows: DARVTQTPRHKVTEMGQEVTMRCQPILGHNTVFWYRQTMMQGLELLAYFRNRAPLDDSGMPKDRFSAEMPDATLATLKIQPSEPRDSAVYFCASAPEGSPLHFGNGTRLTVT.

The count of this clone is one. The chain couples TRBV6-5 to TRBJ1-1; D call uncertain. Germline assignment: CDR1 MNHEY and CDR2 SVGAGI. Trimming pared 0 bases from V and 4 bases from J, leaving 9 bases between. This CDR3 is 14 amino acids long. CDR3 bases: TGTGCCAGCAGTTACTCCGGGGTTCCCACTGAAGCTTTCTTT. As protein: CASSYSGVPTEAFF.

As concerns this clone: Other DNA sequences in this specimen translate into the identical CDR3. V usage is TRBV18 and J usage is TRBJ1-1, with D perhaps matching TRBD1 (6 bases). Trimming stripped 0 bases from V and 5 bases from J, with 7 bases between. Germline values: CDR1 KGHSH, CDR2 LQKENI. This CDR3 region has 13 residues. CDR3 nucleotide sequence: TGTGCCAGCTCACCACCCCAGGGGACTGAAGCTTTCTTT. Amino acid sequence: CASSPPQGTEAFF. Variable domain in full (rest from reference TRBV18 and TRBJ1-1): NAGVMQNPRHLVRRRGQEARLRCSPMKGHSHVYWYRQLPEEGLKFMVYLQKENIIDESGMPKERFSAEFPKEGPSILRIQQVVRGDSAAYFCASSPPQGTEAFFGQGTRLTVV.

The gene calls are TRBV7-9 and TRBJ2-3, with 10 bases lining up with TRBD2. CDR1 is SEHNR, CDR2 FQNEAQ, per germline (reference sequence). The CDR3 covers 17 residues. V shed 1 base, J shed 5 bases, and the junction held 9 bases outside the gene matches. CDR3 sequence: CASSLVGSGRIRDTQYF. In DNA form, the CDR3 reads TGTGCCAGCAGCTTAGTGGGTAGCGGGAGGATTAGAGATACGCAGTATTTT.

The chain is built from TRBV19 and TRBJ2-7; D is uncertain. Trimming removed 9 bases at V and 3 bases at J, with 15 bases between. The CDR3 covers 13 residues. CDR1 and CDR2 (germline): LNHDA, SQIVND (reference sequence). CDR3 bases: TGTGCCAGCCCGACTGAGCCGCGCTACGAGCAGTACTTC. Its translation: CASPTEPRYEQYF.

V and J are TRBV18 and TRBJ2-5, with TRBD2 identical over 14 bases. The CDR3 sequence is 15 residues long. Trimming took 6 bases from V and 3 from J; bases not matched to a gene: 3. Germline lookup yields CDR1 KGHSH and CDR2 LQKENI. The CDR3 sequence is CASSPGLAGEETQYF. The CDR3 nucleotides are TGTGCCAGCTCCCCGGGACTAGCGGGAGAAGAGACCCAGTACTTC.

This clone has only a few counts. The chain uses TRBV20-1 and TRBJ1-5; the D gene is possibly TRBD1 (6 bases). Germline V gene lookup returns CDR1 DFQATT and CDR2 SNEGSKA (reference sequence). The CDR3 runs to 13 residues. Trimming shortened V by 3 bases and J by 5 bases, and 11 bases separated the two germline ends. Here the CDR3 reads CSASGAGDQPQHF. Written as DNA, the CDR3 is TGCAGTGCTAGTGGGGCAGGGGATCAGCCCCAGCATTTT.

V gene TRBV6-1 combines with J gene TRBJ1-1; perhaps TRBD1 as D (5 bases). Germline CDR1 MNHNS, CDR2 SASEGT. This CDR3 region has 15 residues. Trimming shortened V by 1 base and J by 0 bases, and 9 bases separated the two germline ends. The DNA of the CDR3 is TGTGCCAGCAGTGAAGAGAAGGGGTTGAACACTGAAGCTTTCTTT. This translates into CASSEEKGLNTEAFF.

In this sample, this clone turned up once. The V call is TRBV6-5, the J call TRBJ1-6, with 8 bases lining up with TRBD1. V dropped 5 bases and J dropped 9; count of bases not matched to a gene: 9. Looked up from germline, CDR1 is MNHEY and CDR2 is SVGAGI. The CDR3 has 15 residues. CDR3 in amino acids: CASSRSTGEVSPLHF. The CDR3 nucleotides are TGTGCCAGCAGTAGGTCGACAGGGGAGGTTTCACCCCTCCACTTT.

The chain employs TRBV19 and TRBJ2-6; 7 bases align to TRBD1. The germline V gene encodes CDR1 LNHDA and CDR2 SQIVND (reference sequence). The CDR3 is made up of 17 amino acids. V lost 7 bases and J lost 0; bases outside the gene matches: 9. The CDR3 spells CASIGQVFFSGANVLTF. The CDR3 DNA reads as TGTGCCAGTATTGGACAGGTCTTCTTCTCTGGGGCCAACGTCCTGACTTTC.

The V and J genes are TRBV7-9 and TRBJ2-7; 8 nucleotides align to TRBD2. Unmatched junction bases numbered 8, after V lost 2 bases and J lost 5 bases. The CDR3 has 15 residues. Per the germline V gene, CDR1 is SEHNR and CDR2 is FQNEAQ (reference sequence). As DNA, the CDR3 is TGTGCCAGCAGCTTACTGGGACTAGACGTCAACGAGCAGTACTTC. Amino acids: CASSLLGLDVNEQYF.

The J gene is TRBJ2-5, the V gene TRBV2, with D perhaps matching TRBD2 (6 bases). Trimming shortened V by 5 bases and J by 7 bases, and 32 bases separated the two germline ends. Germline V CDR1 and CDR2: SNHLY, FYNNEI. This CDR3 spans 19 amino acids. The DNA for the CDR3 is TGTGCCAGCAGTTACACTCACGCGGGGAGTTTAGGCGGTGAGGGGACCCAGTACTTC. Translation gives CASSYTHAGSLGGEGTQYF.